Below, 9 T cell receptor beta chains from the same sample are listed, as sequenced in a study of human T cells and chemical hapten exposure. The sample's time point: patch test 1, 2 weeks after DPC sensitization. Indicated treatment: therapeutic diphenylcyclopropenone sensitization with weekly scalp DPC. MiXCR, applied by TCRdb to the RACE reads, yields one record per CDR3 protein. In the table there are about 81,000 distinct CDR3 sequences, about 6.8% of which are singletons. Sequenced here: whole blood, sampled in connection with sensitization to the hapten diphenylcyclopropenone (DPC). All receptors derive from a woman under 40 with alopecia areata. Some clones in this sample may be carry-over from other donors' samples.

In this sample, this clonotype turned up many times. The chain has TRBV13 and TRBJ2-6, with a tentative D call TRBD2 (6 bases). Germline V CDR1 and CDR2: PRHDT, FYEKMQ (reference sequence). The CDR3 spans 15 residues. V was cut by 3 bases and J by 4 bases, with 10 bases left in between. CDR3 in amino acids: CASSFFGGGANVLTF. CDR3 bases: TGTGCCAGCAGCTTTTTCGGAGGGGGGGCCAACGTCCTGACTTTC.

The sample holds a few counts of this clonotype. The rearrangement joins TRBV11-2 to TRBJ1-1; D not certain. Trimming shortened V by 3 bases and J by 0 bases, and 14 bases separated the two germline ends. The CDR3 is 16 amino acids. Germline assignment: CDR1 SGHAT and CDR2 FQNNGV. Here the CDR3 reads CASSFFPGRLNTEAFF. Written as DNA, the CDR3 is TGTGCCAGCAGCTTCTTCCCGGGCCGCCTGAACACTGAAGCTTTCTTT.

This clonotype showed up many times. J is TRBJ2-1 and V is TRBV3-1, with D perhaps matching TRBD1 (5 bases). The CDR3 runs to 14 residues. Trimming removed 4 bases from V and 3 bases from J, with 10 bases in between. Germline CDR1 and CDR2: LGHDT and YNNKEL (reference sequence). The CDR3 DNA is TGTGCCAGCAGCCTCCAGGGATTCTACAATGAGCAGTTCTTC. Its protein is CASSLQGFYNEQFF.

The chain employs TRBV5-1 and TRBJ1-2; 11 bases agree with TRBD1. V trimming: 1 base; J trimming: 6 bases; junction bases outside the gene matches: 2. The CDR3 is made up of 14 amino acids. Germline assignment: CDR1 SGHRS and CDR2 YFSETQ. The CDR3, as DNA: TGCGCCAGCAGCTTGAGGACAGGGGGCGATGGCTACACCTTC. This gives the protein CASSLRTGGDGYTF.

The chain combines TRBV5-6 with TRBJ2-1; 7 nucleotides align to TRBD1. The length of the CDR3 is 16 residues. The germline CDR1 and CDR2 sequences are SGHDT and YYEEEE. V lost 7 bases and J lost 3; bases outside the gene matches: 13. CDR3 loop: CASFLQGQVNYNEQFF. CDR3 nucleotides: TGTGCCAGCTTCCTACAGGGGCAGGTCAACTACAATGAGCAGTTCTTC.

This clonotype was found many times. The genes are TRBV29-1 and TRBJ2-3; no firm D call. The germline V gene has CDR1 SQVTM and CDR2 ANQGSEA. The CDR3 sequence is 11 residues long. V gave up 5 bases and J gave up 6 bases, with 9 bases separating them. For the CDR3, the DNA is TGCAGCGTTACCTATTCGGATACGCAGTATTTT. It encodes CSVTYSDTQYF.

CDR3 coding DNA: TGCAGCGTTCCCAGGGACAGGGGGAGTTTTGACACTGAAGCTTTCTTT. Its translation is CSVPRDRGSFDTEAFF. The chain employs TRBV29-1 and TRBJ1-1, with 11 bases that match TRBD1. Germline assignment: CDR1 SQVTM and CDR2 ANQGSEA. After removal of 5 bases from V and 3 bases from J, the junction contained 11 bases not matched to a gene. This CDR3 has 16 amino acids.

The chain is built from TRBV6-6 and TRBJ2-7; 10 nucleotides align to TRBD1. V lost 4 bases, J lost 3 bases, and 3 bases stayed unmatched. Germline V CDR1 and CDR2: MNHNY, SVGAGI (reference sequence). The CDR3 spans 14 residues. For the CDR3, the DNA is TGTGCCAGCAGTTCGGGACAGGGGTTCTACGAGCAGTACTTC. This encodes CASSSGQGFYEQYF.

At least ten counts were recorded for this clonotype. The genes are TRBV5-1 and TRBJ1-1; the D gene is possibly TRBD1 (5 bases). Germline loops: CDR1 SGHRS, CDR2 YFSETQ. Trimming stripped 0 bases from V and 10 bases from J, with 16 bases between. CDR3 size: 14 residues. For the CDR3, the DNA is TGCGCCAGCAGCTTGGGAACGGGACCCCAGGGAGCTTTCTTT. This gives the protein CASSLGTGPQGAFF.